This T cell receptor beta chain was identified during a study of shared clonotypes between healthy human individuals. The data were produced by immunoSEQ multiplex PCR, yet TCRdb's version contains in-frame clones alone and is incomplete. This repertoire shows nearly 750,000 clones, 72% found once; its top ten account for more than 1.5%. V lost 1 base and J 4 bases, leaving 11 bases between the germline ends. This CDR3 region has 15 residues. Per the germline V gene, CDR1 is MGHRA and CDR2 is YSYEKL. The TCR originated in a woman in her twenties or thirties in good health. V and J are TRBV4-1 and TRBJ1-3, with D possibly TRBD1 on 6 matching bases. Sequences were obtained from memory CD4+ T cells sorted from blood. Documented subset: CD45RA-negative fraction. The chain's CDR3 is CASSQARGAGNTIYF. In nucleotides, the CDR3 is TGCGCCAGCAGCCAAGCACGGGGGGCCGGAAACACCATATATTTT.